The 24 T cell receptor beta chains below were found in one sample sequenced in a study of cytomegalovirus exposure and HLA in healthy donors. PCR was performed using 60 Vbeta and 13 Jbeta primers. Generated by immunoSEQ multiplex PCR, the TCRdb table keeps only in-frame clones and is missing some. Of 75,000 to 100,000 clones in the sample, around 64% were seen once. Sequencing input: PBMCs. These receptors all stem from a man between 60 and 70 years old in good health and CMV-seronegative.

This clone was counted a single time. This sample includes further DNA sequences coding for the same CDR3. The V and J genes are TRBV19 and TRBJ2-7; tentative D call: TRBD1 (5 bases). Trimming pared 4 bases from V and 4 bases from J, leaving 8 bases between. This CDR3 contains 12 residues. Germline CDR1 and CDR2: LNHDA and SQIVND (reference sequence). This CDR3 is CASSSRAYEQYF. CDR3 nucleotides: TGTGCCAGTAGTAGCAGGGCGTACGAGCAGTACTTC.

The V gene is TRBV5-1, the J gene TRBJ2-7; D might be TRBD2 (6 bases). The CDR3 extends over 15 amino acids. From germline, CDR1 is SGHRS and CDR2 YFSETQ. The ends were cut back, 0 bases at V and 11 bases at J, with 21 bases in the middle. The CDR3 nucleotides read TGCGCCAGCAGCTTGGATGGAGGGCAAACCGGGGGAGAGTACTTC. Residues: CASSLDGGQTGGEYF.

This chain joins TRBV18 and TRBJ2-3; a weak D match, TRBD2 (7 bases). The CDR3 spans 17 residues. Germline loops: CDR1 KGHSH, CDR2 LQKENI. The ends were cut back, 4 bases at V and 0 bases at J, with 17 bases in the middle. Here the CDR3 reads CASSLGAGAGSTDTQYF. DNA for the CDR3: TGTGCCAGCTCACTGGGGGCGGGAGCGGGGAGCACAGATACGCAGTATTTT.

This clone was seen only a few times. The CDR3 DNA reads as TGTGCCAGCAGCCTCGGTGCCGGGGGGGTATCCTACGAGCAGTACTTC. This sequence encodes CASSLGAGGVSYEQYF. The gene calls are TRBV5-4 and TRBJ2-7; 8 positions match TRBD2. Germline V CDR1 and CDR2: SGHNT, YYREEE (reference sequence). This CDR3 has 16 amino acids. V gave up 4 bases and J gave up 1 base; unmatched junction bases: 10.

The genes are TRBV27 and TRBJ2-7, with 7 positions matching TRBD2. The CDR3 has 16 amino acids. Germline trimming cut 6 bases from V and 2 bases from J; bases unmatched to any gene: 13. Per germline, CDR1 MNHEY and CDR2 SMNVEV (reference sequence). As DNA, the CDR3 is TGTGCCAGCAGATCTCGCGGACTAGAAGAAACCTACGAGCAGTACTTC. Its protein product is CASRSRGLEETYEQYF.

V usage is TRBV6-5 and J usage is TRBJ2-2; possible D gene TRBD1, 6 bases. The CDR3 totals 15 residues. Trimming left V 1 base short and J 5 bases short, with 11 bases between. The germline CDR1 and CDR2 sequences are MNHEY and SVGAGI. CDR3: CASSYLDSGTGELFF. CDR3 DNA: TGTGCCAGCAGTTACTTGGACAGCGGTACCGGGGAGCTGTTTTTT.

V is TRBV2 and J is TRBJ1-1; D is ambiguous. The V gene's germline CDR1 is SNHLY and CDR2 FYNNEI. V lost 8 bases and J 3 bases, leaving 13 bases between the germline ends. This CDR3 region has 13 residues. The CDR3 is CASSLMGYTEAFF. DNA of the CDR3: TGTGCCAGCTCCTTGATGGGCTACACTGAAGCTTTCTTT. Full variable domain (remainder filled in from reference TRBV2 and TRBJ1-1): EPEVTQTPSHQVTQMGQEVILRCVPISNHLYFYWYRQILGQKVEFLVSFYNNEISEKSEIFDDQFSVERPDGSNFTLKIRSTKLEDSAMYFCASSLMGYTEAFFGQGTRLTVV.

This clone has just a few counts. This sequence joins TRBV28 and TRBJ2-7; D not resolved. Germline V gene lookup returns CDR1 MDHEN and CDR2 SYDVKM. The germline V and J ends were trimmed by 3 bases and 0 bases, with 15 bases remaining between them. The length of the CDR3 is 16 residues. The CDR3 loop is CASSFSLVHLSYEQYF. CDR3 nucleotides: TGTGCCAGCAGTTTTTCACTGGTCCACCTCTCCTACGAGCAGTACTTC.

This clone showed up just a few times. Germline is not matched at one junction end, which may reflect a read error. V is TRBV7-9 and J is TRBJ2-3; maybe TRBD1 (6 bases). CDR1 and CDR2 from the germline V gene are SEHNR and FQNEAQ (reference sequence). The CDR3 runs to 15 residues. The CDR3 protein is CSSSLAGQNTDTQYF. CDR3 nucleotides: TGTTCCAGCAGCTTAGCTGGACAGAACACAGATACGCAGTATTTT.

This sequence joins TRBV11-2 and TRBJ2-5; perhaps TRBD2 as D (5 bases). This CDR3 has 16 residues. Germline-derived CDR1 and CDR2 are SGHAT and FQNNGV. The ends were cut back, 3 bases at V and 1 base at J, with 15 bases in the middle. The CDR3 DNA follows: TGTGCCAGCAGCTTGACTACCTCAAACCCCCAAGAGACCCAGTACTTC. It specifies CASSLTTSNPQETQYF.

This chain joins TRBV5-4 and TRBJ1-1; D is uncertain. From germline, CDR1 is SGHNT and CDR2 YYREEE (reference sequence). Trimming pared 2 bases from V and 3 bases from J, leaving 11 bases between. This CDR3 spans 14 amino acids. The CDR3 protein is CASSFKGGYTEAFF. CDR3 DNA sequence: TGTGCCAGCAGCTTTAAGGGAGGGTACACTGAAGCTTTCTTT.

This clone occurred a few times. The conserved phenylalanine or tryptophan normally closing the CDR3 is absent here, so this likely arose from a read error. No DNA is shown, since the ends of the CDR3 on it are uncertain; the CDR3 is the one TCRdb lists. The chain is built from TRBV11-1 and TRBJ1-1; whether TRBD1, the table's D call, matches the DNA was not checked. Germline V gives CDR1 SGHAT, CDR2 FQDESV (reference sequence). Including both end residues, the CDR3 is 11 amino acids long. This CDR3 is CASSRNDFQGK.

V is TRBV4-1 and J is TRBJ2-3; D possibly corresponds to TRBD2 (5 bases). Germline lookup yields CDR1 MGHRA and CDR2 YSYEKL. The length of the CDR3 is 16 residues. V lost 0 bases to trimming and J lost 2 bases, with 12 bases between them. CDR3 region: CASSQDRRTPTDTQYF. As DNA, the CDR3 is TGCGCCAGCAGCCAAGATCGGAGGACCCCCACAGATACGCAGTATTTT.

This chain joins TRBV6-5 and TRBJ2-1; 11 positions agree with TRBD2. V lost 8 bases to trimming and J lost 6 bases; unmatched junction nucleotides: 6. The CDR3 has 14 residues. The germline V gene encodes CDR1 MNHEY and CDR2 SVGAGI. The CDR3, as DNA: TGTGCCAGCCAGCCTAGCGGGGGGTTCAATGAGCAGTTCTTC. It specifies CASQPSGGFNEQFF.

The chain employs TRBV6-6 and TRBJ2-7, with D perhaps matching TRBD2 (6 bases). Germline V gives CDR1 MNHNY, CDR2 SVGAGI (reference sequence). The CDR3 covers 16 residues. V lost 5 bases, J lost 5 bases, and 22 bases lay in between. The CDR3 here is CASSTIWGDQRDEQYF. The CDR3 DNA sequence: TGTGCCAGCAGTACCATATGGGGGGACCAAAGGGACGAGCAGTACTTC.

The rearrangement joins TRBV9 to TRBJ1-6; 8 positions agree with TRBD1. This CDR3 contains 15 residues. Germline V gene data show CDR1 as SGDLS and CDR2 as YYNGEE. V shed 0 bases and J 8 bases; nucleotides not matched to a gene: 4. CDR3 nucleotides: TGTGCCAGCAGCGTAGTAGAGACAGGGGATTCACCCCTCCACTTT. It encodes CASSVVETGDSPLHF.

The genes are TRBV2 and TRBJ2-5; possibly TRBD1 for D (6 bases). V was trimmed by 0 bases and J by 4 bases, leaving 12 bases between them. Germline lookup yields CDR1 SNHLY and CDR2 FYNNEI. The CDR3 runs to 15 residues. The CDR3 nucleotides read TGTGCCAGCAGTGAAGCGCCAGTGACAGGAGAGACCCAGTACTTC. This translates into CASSEAPVTGETQYF. Based on the CDR3 plus reference TRBV2 and TRBJ2-5, the full variable domain is EPEVTQTPSHQVTQMGQEVILRCVPISNHLYFYWYRQILGQKVEFLVSFYNNEISEKSEIFDDQFSVERPDGSNFTLKIRSTKLEDSAMYFCASSEAPVTGETQYFGPGTRLLVL.

J is TRBJ1-5 and V is TRBV28; maybe TRBD1 (6 bases). Germline V gene lookup returns CDR1 MDHEN and CDR2 SYDVKM. Deletions cut 5 bases from V and 2 bases from J, with 10 bases between. The CDR3 extends over 14 amino acids. In DNA, the CDR3 is TGTGCCAGCAGTAGGACAGCAGGCAATCAGCCCCAGCATTTT. Amino acid sequence: CASSRTAGNQPQHF.

The chain is built from TRBV19 and TRBJ1-5, with 8 bases identical to TRBD1. The CDR3 covers 19 residues. Trimming took 4 bases from V and 0 from J; bases not matched to a gene: 14. CDR1 and CDR2 (germline): LNHDA, SQIVND (reference sequence). This CDR3 is CASSTSGNRGLYSNQPQHF. In DNA, the CDR3 is TGTGCCAGTAGTACCTCTGGGAACAGGGGGTTGTATAGCAATCAGCCCCAGCATTTT.

This clone was recorded a few times. The chain combines TRBV6-6 with TRBJ2-7, with 10 nucleotides matching TRBD2. V lost 6 bases, J lost 2 bases, and 7 bases stayed unmatched. Germline CDR1 is MNHNY and CDR2 is SVGAGI (reference sequence). This CDR3 contains 15 residues. CDR3: CASRISGGRTYEQYF. The CDR3 nucleotides read TGTGCCAGCAGAATTAGCGGGGGGCGGACCTACGAGCAGTACTTC.

The sample holds a few counts of this clone. This chain uses TRBV5-1 with TRBJ2-3, with 14 bases fitting TRBD2. This CDR3 spans 17 amino acids. Germline trimming cut 0 bases from V and 4 bases from J; bases unmatched to any gene: 4. Per the germline V gene, CDR1 is SGHRS and CDR2 is YFSETQ. The CDR3 nucleotides read TGCGCCAGCAGCTTGGGACTAGCGGGAGGGCCCGCAGATACGCAGTATTTT. This sequence encodes CASSLGLAGGPADTQYF.

Only a few counts were recorded for this clone. The chain joins TRBV29-1 to TRBJ2-1, with a possible D match to TRBD1 (5 bases). CDR1 is SQVTM and CDR2 is ANQGSEA in the germline V gene. The CDR3 loop spans 13 amino acids. CDR3 sequence: CSSRQTTSGEQFF. DNA of the CDR3: TGCAGTTCGCGACAGACCACGTCGGGTGAGCAGTTCTTC.

This clone was detected only once. V and J are TRBV28 and TRBJ1-1; the D gene is possibly TRBD1 (6 bases). This CDR3 is 16 amino acids long. CDR1 MDHEN and CDR2 SYDVKM come from the germline V gene. Trimming left V 6 bases short and J 1 base short, with 18 bases between. The CDR3 loop reads CASSLRWGRGNTEAFF. DNA for the CDR3: TGTGCCAGCAGCCTCCGATGGGGCAGGGGGAACACTGAAGCTTTCTTT.

CDR3 sequence reads: CASTVHRGNSPLHF. Written as DNA, the CDR3 is TGTGCCAGCACCGTCCATAGGGGTAATTCACCCCTCCACTTT. This chain links TRBV6-1 with TRBJ1-6; possibly TRBD1 for D (5 bases). Germline assignment: CDR1 MNHNS and CDR2 SASEGT. The CDR3 is made up of 14 amino acids. Between the trimmed V and J ends, which lost 7 bases and 6 bases, there was a span of 13 bases.